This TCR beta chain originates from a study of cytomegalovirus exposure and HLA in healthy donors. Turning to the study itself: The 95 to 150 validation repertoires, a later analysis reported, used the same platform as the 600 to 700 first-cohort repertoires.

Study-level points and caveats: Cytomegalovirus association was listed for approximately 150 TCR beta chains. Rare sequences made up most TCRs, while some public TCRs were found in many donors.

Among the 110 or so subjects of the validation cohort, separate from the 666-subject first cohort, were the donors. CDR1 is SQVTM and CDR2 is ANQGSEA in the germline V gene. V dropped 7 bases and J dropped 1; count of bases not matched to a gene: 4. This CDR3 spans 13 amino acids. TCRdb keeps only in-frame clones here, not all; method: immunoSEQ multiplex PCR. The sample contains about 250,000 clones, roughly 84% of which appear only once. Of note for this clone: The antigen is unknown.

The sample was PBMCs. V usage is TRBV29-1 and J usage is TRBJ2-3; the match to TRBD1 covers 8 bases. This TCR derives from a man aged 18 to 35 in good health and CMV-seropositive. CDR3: CSAQTGGTDTQYF. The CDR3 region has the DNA TGCAGCGCCCAGACAGGGGGCACAGATACGCAGTATTTT.